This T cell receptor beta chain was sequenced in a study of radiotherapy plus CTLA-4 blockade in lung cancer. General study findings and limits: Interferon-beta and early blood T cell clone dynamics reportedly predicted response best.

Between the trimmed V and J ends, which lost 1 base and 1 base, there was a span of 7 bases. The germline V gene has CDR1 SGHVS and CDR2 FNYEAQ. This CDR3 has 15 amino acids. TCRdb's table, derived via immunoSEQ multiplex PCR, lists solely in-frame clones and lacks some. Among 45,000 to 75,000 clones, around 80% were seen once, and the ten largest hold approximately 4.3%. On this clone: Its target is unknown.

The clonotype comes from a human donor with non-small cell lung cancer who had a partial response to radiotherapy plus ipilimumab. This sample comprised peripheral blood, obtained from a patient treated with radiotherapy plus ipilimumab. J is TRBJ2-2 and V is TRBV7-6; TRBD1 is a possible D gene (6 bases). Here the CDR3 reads CASSLEGQNTGELFF. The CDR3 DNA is TGTGCCAGCAGCTTAGAGGGACAGAACACCGGGGAGCTGTTTTTT.